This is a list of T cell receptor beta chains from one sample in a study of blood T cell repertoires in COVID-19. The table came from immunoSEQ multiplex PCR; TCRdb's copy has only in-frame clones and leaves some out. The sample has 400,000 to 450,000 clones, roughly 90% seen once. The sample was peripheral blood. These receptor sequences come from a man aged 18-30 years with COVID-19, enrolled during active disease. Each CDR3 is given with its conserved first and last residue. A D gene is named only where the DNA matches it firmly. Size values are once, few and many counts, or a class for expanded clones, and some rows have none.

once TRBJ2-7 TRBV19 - TGTGCCAGTAGTATTACAGGTAACGAGCAGTACTTC CASSITGNEQYF
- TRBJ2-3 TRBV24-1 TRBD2 TGTGCCACCAGTGATAAGGCGGGGGGTCGCACAGATACGCAGTATTTT CATSDKAGGRTDTQYF
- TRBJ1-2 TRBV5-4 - TGTGCCAGCAGCTTACAGGGTAACTATGGCTACACCTTC CASSLQGNYGYTF
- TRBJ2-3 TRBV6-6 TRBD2 TGTGCCAGCAGCAAAGGGACTAGCGGCAGCACAGATACGCAGTATTTT CASSKGTSGSTDTQYF
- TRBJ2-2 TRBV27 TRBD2 TGTGCCAGCAAACTAGCGGGAGCGAACACCGGGGAGCTGTTTTTT CASKLAGANTGELFF
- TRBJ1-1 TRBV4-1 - TGCGCCAGCAGCCAAGTACAAGGGGCCGCTGAAGCTTTCTTT CASSQVQGAAEAFF
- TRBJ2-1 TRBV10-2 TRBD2 TGCGCCAGCAGTGAGAAGGCTAGCGGGAAGAATGAGCAGTTCTTC CASSEKASGKNEQFF
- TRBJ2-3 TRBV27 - TGTGCCAGCAGTTTATCCCATACCGGAGATACGCAGTATTTT CASSLSHTGDTQYF
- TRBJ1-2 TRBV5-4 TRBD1 TGTGCCAGCAGCCCCCGACAGGGGAATAACTATGGCTACACCTTC CASSPRQGNNYGYTF
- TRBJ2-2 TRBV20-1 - TGCAGTGCTAGTGTCTGGACACGGAACACCGGGGAGCTGTTTTTT CSASVWTRNTGELFF
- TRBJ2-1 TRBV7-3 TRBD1 TGTGCCAGCAGCCGCGACAGGGCCTACAATGAGCAGTTCTTC CASSRDRAYNEQFF
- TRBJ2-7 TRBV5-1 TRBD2 TGCGCCAGCAGCTTGGGCGGGAGGGCCGGTAACGAGCAGTACTTC CASSLGGRAGNEQYF
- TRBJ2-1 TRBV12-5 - TGTGCTAGTGGTTTGCTATCCAATGAGCAGTTCTTC CASGLLSNEQFF
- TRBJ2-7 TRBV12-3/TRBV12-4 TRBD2 TGTGCCAGCGGGGGACTAGCCGCCTACGAGCAGTACTTC CASGGLAAYEQYF
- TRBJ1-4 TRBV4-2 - TGTGCCAGCAGCCAAGATGGCGGCAGGGTAGAGAAACTGTTTTTT CASSQDGGRVEKLFF
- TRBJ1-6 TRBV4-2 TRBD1 TGTGCCAGCAGCCCTGACCCTAGGGGGCTAAATTCACCCCTCCACTTT CASSPDPRGLNSPLHF
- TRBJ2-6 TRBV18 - TGTGCCAGCTCACCCGGGGTCTCTGGGGCCAACGTCCTGACTTTC CASSPGVSGANVLTF
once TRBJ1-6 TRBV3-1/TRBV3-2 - TGTGCCAGCAGCCCACAGGGTACCTATAATTCACCCCTCCACTTT CASSPQGTYNSPLHF
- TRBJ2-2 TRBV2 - TGTGCCAGCAATATACAGGGTACCACCGGGGAGCTGTTTTTT CASNIQGTTGELFF
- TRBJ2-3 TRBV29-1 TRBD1 TGCAGCGTTGCGGCCGGGACAGGGGGTTGGGATACGCAGTATTTT CSVAAGTGGWDTQYF
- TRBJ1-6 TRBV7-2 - TGTGCCAGCAGCTTAGACCCAGGGGAAGGTTCACCCCTCCACTTT CASSLDPGEGSPLHF
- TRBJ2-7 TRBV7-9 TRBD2 TGTGCCAGCAGCTTAGGGGGGGGAACCTACGAGCAGTACTTC CASSLGGGTYEQYF
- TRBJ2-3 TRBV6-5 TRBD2 TGTGCCAGCGGGTTTAGCGGGACGAAGACAGATACGCAGTATTTT CASGFSGTKTDTQYF
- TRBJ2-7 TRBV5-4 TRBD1 TGTGCCAGCAGCTTGGAAGGGACAGGGCGCGAGCAGTACTTC CASSLEGTGREQYF
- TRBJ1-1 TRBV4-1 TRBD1 TGCGCCAGCAGCGTACAGGGGGACACTGAAGCTTTCTTT CASSVQGDTEAFF
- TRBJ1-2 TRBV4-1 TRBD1 TGCGCCAGCAGCCCACAGGGGAACCTCTATGGCTACACCTTC CASSPQGNLYGYTF
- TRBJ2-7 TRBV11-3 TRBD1 TGTGCCAGTAGAAGTAGGGACAGTCTTCACGAGCAGTACTTC CASRSRDSLHEQYF
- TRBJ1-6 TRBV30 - TGTGCCTGGAGAGAGCCCCGGGGACAAAATTCACCCCTCCACTTT CAWREPRGQNSPLHF
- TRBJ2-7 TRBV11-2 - TGTGCCAGCAGCGTACGGACAGCTAGAGGCGAGCAGTACTTC CASSVRTARGEQYF
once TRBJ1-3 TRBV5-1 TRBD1 TGCGCCAGCAGCATGACAGGGGATTCGGGAAACACCATATATTTT CASSMTGDSGNTIYF
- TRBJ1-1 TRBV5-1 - TGCGCCAGCAGACTGCTCAGAGGGTATGACACTGAAGCTTTCTTT CASRLLRGYDTEAFF
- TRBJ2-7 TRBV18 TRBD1 TGTGCCAGCTCGTCAGGGGGCGAGGCTATCTACGAGCAGTACTTC CASSSGGEAIYEQYF
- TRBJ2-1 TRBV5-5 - TGTGCCACACAGGGACATAACGACAATGAGCAGTTCTTC CATQGHNDNEQFF